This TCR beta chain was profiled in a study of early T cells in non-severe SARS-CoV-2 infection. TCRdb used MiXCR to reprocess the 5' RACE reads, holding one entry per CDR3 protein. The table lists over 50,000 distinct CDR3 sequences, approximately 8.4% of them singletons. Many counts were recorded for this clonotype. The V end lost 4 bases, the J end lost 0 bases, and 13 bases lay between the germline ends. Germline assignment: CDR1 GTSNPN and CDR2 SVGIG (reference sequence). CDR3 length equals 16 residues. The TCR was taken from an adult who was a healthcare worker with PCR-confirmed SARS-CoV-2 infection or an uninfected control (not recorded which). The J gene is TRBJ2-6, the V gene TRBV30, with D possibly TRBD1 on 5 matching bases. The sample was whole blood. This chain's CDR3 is CAWNPQGLSGANVLTF. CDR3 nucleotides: TGTGCCTGGAACCCGCAGGGCCTCTCTGGGGCCAACGTCCTGACTTTC.